The 21 T cell receptor beta chains presented below share a single source sample, sequenced in a study of blood T cell repertoires in COVID-19. Method: immunoSEQ multiplex PCR; TCRdb's copy keeps in-frame clones and lacks some. The repertoire holds roughly 200,000 clones, with 80% to 90% as singletons. The sequenced sample consisted of peripheral blood. These receptors were obtained from a man aged 18 to 29 with active or convalescent COVID-19.

Ten or more counts support this clone. The chain combines TRBV6-6 with TRBJ2-1, with 8 positions matching TRBD2. The CDR3 covers 15 residues. The J segment lost 1 base and the V segment lost 2 bases, leaving 1 base of the junction unmatched. The V gene's germline CDR1 is MNHNY and CDR2 SVGAGI (reference sequence). The CDR3 spells CASSYERGSYNEQFF. The CDR3 DNA is TGTGCCAGCAGTTACGAGCGGGGGTCCTACAATGAGCAGTTCTTC.

The chain couples TRBV3-1 (or the pseudogene TRBV3-2) to TRBJ2-1, with a possible D match to TRBD2 (5 bases). Trimming removed 0 bases from V and 7 bases from J, with 13 bases in between. The CDR3 is made up of 15 amino acids. CDR1 is LGHDT, CDR2 YNNKEL, per germline (reference sequence). The chain's CDR3 is CASSQETLLGNEQFF. DNA for the CDR3: TGTGCCAGCAGCCAAGAGACGCTACTAGGGAATGAGCAGTTCTTC.

The chain couples TRBV12-3 or TRBV12-4 to TRBJ1-1; tentative D call: TRBD1 (5 bases). Trimming left V 2 bases short and J 7 bases short, with 8 bases between. The CDR3 extends over 12 amino acids. Here the CDR3 reads CASSLWGDEAFF. CDR3 coding DNA: TGTGCCAGCAGTTTATGGGGGGATGAAGCTTTCTTT.

This CDR3 reads CASKGDHYGYTF. Here the CDR3 DNA reads TGTGCCAGCAAAGGGGATCACTATGGCTACACCTTC. V gene TRBV2 combines with J gene TRBJ1-2, with TRBD1 as a possible D gene (5 bases). The germline CDR1 and CDR2 sequences are SNHLY and FYNNEI. Trimming took 7 bases from V and 3 from J, leaving 9 bases between them. The CDR3 runs 12 residues. Based on the CDR3 plus reference TRBV2 and TRBJ1-2, the full variable domain is EPEVTQTPSHQVTQMGQEVILRCVPISNHLYFYWYRQILGQKVEFLVSFYNNEISEKSEIFDDQFSVERPDGSNFTLKIRSTKLEDSAMYFCASKGDHYGYTFGSGTRLTVV.

The chain combines TRBV19 with TRBJ1-5; weak D call: TRBD1 (5 bases). This CDR3 is built from 15 residues. CDR1 LNHDA and CDR2 SQIVND come from the germline V gene (reference sequence). The germline V and J ends were trimmed by 3 bases and 5 bases, with 14 bases remaining between them. CDR3 bases: TGTGCCAGTAGTATGGGTGGGGCGCCTCATCAGCCCCAGCATTTT. This translates into CASSMGGAPHQPQHF. The entire variable domain, with the rest obtained from reference TRBV19 and TRBJ1-5, is as follows: DGGITQSPKYLFRKEGQNVTLSCEQNLNHDAMYWYRQDPGQGLRLIYYSQIVNDFQKGDIAEGYSVSREKKESFPLTVTSAQKNPTAFYLCASSMGGAPHQPQHFGDGTRLSIL.

The chain has TRBV6-5 and TRBJ1-4; D not certain. CDR3 size: 14 residues. Germline assignment: CDR1 MNHEY and CDR2 SVGAGI. The V end was cut by 6 bases, the J end by 8 bases, with 16 bases between. The CDR3 here is CASSEIPLGEKLFF. As DNA, the CDR3 is TGTGCCAGCAGCGAGATACCACTAGGGGAAAAACTGTTTTTT.

The chain combines TRBV9 with TRBJ1-1, with a weak D call TRBD1 (5 bases). V was pared by 4 bases and J by 4 bases, with 14 bases between. Looked up from germline, CDR1 is SGDLS and CDR2 is YYNGEE. The CDR3 sequence is 14 residues long. In DNA form, the CDR3 reads TGTGCCAGCAGCCTGGGGGGTCGTAGCACTGAAGCTTTCTTT. Protein sequence: CASSLGGRSTEAFF.

The V and J genes are TRBV21-1 and TRBJ1-5; TRBD1, the table's D call, was not compared with the DNA. TRBV21-1 is listed as a pseudogene. The CDR3 consists of 18 residues. CDR3 DNA: TGTGCCAGCAGCAAATCCGGAACAAGGGGACACGGCCTAGTGGCCCAGCATTTT. This translates into CASSKSGTRGHGLVAQHF.

This clone was recorded only once. The chain combines TRBV6-5 with TRBJ2-1, with TRBD2 identical over 14 bases. J gave up 9 bases and V 10 bases, and 8 bases lay outside the gene matches. The CDR3 length is 14 residues. From germline, CDR1 is MNHEY and CDR2 SVGAGI. Written as DNA, the CDR3 is TGTGCCACCCAGGGGACTAGCGGGAGCTTTGAGCAGTTCTTC. Translating it yields CATQGTSGSFEQFF.

This clone was counted only a few times. This chain joins TRBV6-2 or TRBV6-3 and TRBJ2-2, with a possible D match to TRBD2 (6 bases). The CDR3 totals 15 residues. V was shortened by 0 bases and J by 4 bases, with 9 bases between the two germline ends. Germline values: CDR1 MNHEY, CDR2 SVGEGT. CDR3 sequence: CASSYSGGGTGELFF. CDR3 bases: TGTGCCAGCAGTTACTCTGGGGGAGGCACCGGGGAGCTGTTTTTT.

The chain recombines TRBV2 with TRBJ2-1; D unclear. The CDR3 has 12 amino acids. The germline gives CDR1 SNHLY, CDR2 FYNNEI. V lost 10 bases to trimming and J lost 9 bases, with 16 bases between them. The CDR3 DNA reads as TGTGCCACCCATACCATTGAGGTTGAGCAGTTCTTC. This translates into CATHTIEVEQFF.

The V call is TRBV7-8, the J call TRBJ2-1; 12 bases fit TRBD2. Trimming removed 5 bases from V and 6 bases from J; junction bases left unmatched: 5. CDR3 length: 15 residues. Germline values: CDR1 SGHVS, CDR2 FQNEAQ. CDR3 DNA: TGTGCCAGCAGCCCATCGACTAGCGGGAGCAATGAGCAGTTCTTC. This encodes CASSPSTSGSNEQFF.

This clone was picked up one time. The chain links TRBV5-4 to TRBJ1-5; D possibly corresponds to TRBD1 (5 bases). V dropped 2 bases and J dropped 0 bases, with 12 bases sitting between them. There are 16 residues in the CDR3. Germline V gene data show CDR1 as SGHNT and CDR2 as YYREEE (reference sequence). CDR3 sequence reads: CASSFDSLYSNQPQHF. The CDR3 coding sequence is TGTGCCAGCAGCTTTGACAGCCTCTATAGCAATCAGCCCCAGCATTTT.

This chain joins TRBV27 and TRBJ1-1; TRBD1 matches at 7 bases. V trimming: 6 bases; J trimming: 0 bases; junction bases outside the gene matches: 4. Germline values: CDR1 MNHEY, CDR2 SMNVEV (reference sequence). CDR3 length equals 14 residues. CDR3 sequence reads: CASRKQGMNTEAFF. The DNA of the CDR3 is TGTGCCAGCAGGAAACAGGGGATGAACACTGAAGCTTTCTTT.

The CDR3 protein is CAWSGAPGNTIYF. The DNA for the CDR3 is TGTGCCTGGAGTGGGGCGCCCGGAAACACCATATATTTT. The V gene is TRBV30, the J gene TRBJ1-3; D gene ambiguous. V lost 1 base and J 4 bases, leaving 8 bases between the germline ends. Looked up from germline, CDR1 is GTSNPN and CDR2 is SVGIG (reference sequence). The length of the CDR3 is 13 residues.

The rearrangement uses TRBV27 and TRBJ2-1; possible D gene TRBD2, 6 bases. CDR1 MNHEY and CDR2 SMNVEV come from the germline V gene (reference sequence). Trimming stripped 0 bases from V and 9 bases from J, with 15 bases between. This CDR3 has 15 residues. CDR3 residues: CASSLSSSVILEQFF. CDR3 coding DNA: TGTGCCAGCAGTTTATCCTCTAGCGTCATTCTTGAGCAGTTCTTC.

The chain employs TRBV28 and TRBJ2-7, with 12 bases identical to TRBD1. The CDR3 loop spans 17 amino acids. Trimming removed 5 bases from V and 0 bases from J; junction bases left unmatched: 8. Germline CDR1 MDHEN, CDR2 SYDVKM. CDR3 amino acids: CASSTGQGAWRSYEQYF. CDR3 nucleotide sequence: TGTGCCAGCAGTACGGGACAGGGGGCTTGGCGCTCCTACGAGCAGTACTTC.

Of note for this clone: Additional DNA sequences in this sample encode the identical CDR3. The V and J genes are TRBV30 and TRBJ1-1; D is possibly TRBD1 (5 bases). From germline, CDR1 is GTSNPN and CDR2 SVGIG (reference sequence). Trimming took 1 base from V and 2 from J, leaving 8 bases between them. CDR3 size: 13 residues. CDR3 nucleotide sequence: TGTGCCTGGAGTGCGGGACTTAACACTGAAGCTTTCTTT. It specifies CAWSAGLNTEAFF.

The chain is built from TRBV20-1 and TRBJ2-1; D perhaps matches TRBD2 (6 bases). Looked up from germline, CDR1 is DFQATT and CDR2 is SNEGSKA (reference sequence). Trimming pared 0 bases from V and 12 bases from J, leaving 9 bases between. The CDR3 extends over 11 amino acids. CDR3 sequence (DNA): TGCAGTGCTAGAGATGTGGGGGGGCAGTTCTTC. Its translation: CSARDVGGQFF.

The chain employs TRBV5-1 and TRBJ2-7; 8 nucleotides line up with TRBD1. CDR3 length: 14 residues. The trim removed 0 bases at V and 6 bases at J, leaving 5 bases unmatched. From germline, CDR1 is SGHRS and CDR2 YFSETQ. CDR3 protein: CASSLGTGYPEQYF. CDR3 sequence (DNA): TGCGCCAGCAGCTTGGGGACAGGGTACCCCGAGCAGTACTTC.

The chain links TRBV3-1 (or the pseudogene TRBV3-2) to TRBJ2-6, with 7 bases identical to TRBD1. V was clipped by 0 bases and J by 3 bases; unmatched bases: 8. The CDR3 has 18 amino acids. Germline V gene data show CDR1 as LGHDT and CDR2 as YNNKEL (reference sequence). The CDR3 region has the DNA TGTGCCAGCAGCCAAGATCCAGGGGGTAAGCGTGGGGCCAACGTCCTGACTTTC. The encoded protein is CASSQDPGGKRGANVLTF.